This entry is about one T cell receptor beta chain. The antigen is undetermined. The germline gives CDR1 SGHRS, CDR2 YFSETQ. With 4 bases removed from V and 3 bases from J, the gap between germline ends came to 10 bases. The CDR3 covers 14 residues. This specimen comes from a study of cytomegalovirus exposure and HLA in healthy donors. Study in general: Unique TCRs from HLA-typed donors, about 78 million of them, were held in an early data release.

Study observations and caveats: Sequencing likely produced, as an artifact, a cluster of highly shared sequence variants. CMV serostatus was the only recorded immune exposure for donors.

The PCR had 60 Vbeta and 13 Jbeta primers. As handled by the study authors: A later analysis tallied some 80 million unique TCR beta chains, roughly 11 million of them shared. Sequencing used immunoSEQ multiplex PCR; TCRdb keeps in-frame clones, though not all of them. The D gene and trimming were derived from the DNA, and the V and J assignments and clone size from that table. The sample yields under 200,000 clones, around 80% seen once. The TCR originated in a male donor in good health and CMV-seropositive. Sequencing input: PBMCs. The V call is TRBV5-1, the J call TRBJ1-4; D may be TRBD1 (5 bases). The CDR3 loop reads CASSPRGPNEKLFF. The CDR3 region has the DNA TGCGCCAGCAGCCCGCGGGGCCCTAATGAAAAACTGTTTTTT.